The entry that follows covers one TCR beta chain sequence. This clonotype came up many times. Its cognate antigen has yet to be identified. No base quality values were provided; no much bigger clone lies one nucleotide off. Graves' hyperthyroidism was defined as stable when no progression to ophthalmopathy occurred over 18 months of follow-up. Hyperthyroidism patients were aged 18 to 65 years and newly diagnosed, with disease duration of less than 2 months. The study excluded patients with uncontrolled infections, other autoimmune diseases, pregnancy or lactation. Diagnoses relied on clinical symptoms, serum thyroxine and TRAb, thyroid ultrasound and orbital computed tomography. PBMCs were separated from 10 ml of fresh peripheral blood using Ficoll-Paque density gradient centrifugation. Total RNA was extracted with Trizol reagent, and quality was checked on an Agilent 2100 Bioanalyzer. The TCR beta CDR3 regions were amplified from the RNA transcripts. For the first round of RT-PCR on the TCR CDR3, the HTBI primer set was used together with the Qiagen OneStep RT-PCR kit. Libraries were constructed in a second round of multiplex PCR, after which size selection and purification were performed. Libraries were sequenced paired-end with 100 bp reads on an Illumina HiSeq2000. The original methods were these. Raw data were processed with SOAPnuke, discarding reads with adapters, uncalled bases, mean Phred below 15, or no exact constant-primer or identifier match. High-quality paired reads were merged using COPE v1.2.5, and each unique nucleotide sequence was defined as a clonotype. MiTCR v1.1 was used to align the clonotypes against IMGT TRBV, TRBD and TRBJ reference segments. Only V-J combinations with frequency above 0.0001, covering 99.2% of repertoires, were analysed. A TCS score was defined as the ratio between F50 (clonal expansion) and ExV (chaos), using BLOSUM62-based TCRdist between CDR3 peptides within each V-J. Welch's t-statistics and random forest reduced approximately 520 V-J features to 13, which were used in a naive Bayes classifier (R e1071). Thyroid-blood repertoire similarity was quantified with the Morisita-Horn index. Using fastp trimming at Q25 and MiXCR clonotype assembly, TCRdb reanalyzed the public sequencing data and kept in-frame beta chains. One record per CDR3 amino acid sequence lists the most common genes and DNA. The V and J calls follow TCRdb's processing rather than the paper's. The sample profile shows about 840,000 distinct CDR3 sequences; roughly 40% of them were found once. Of the sample, 8% to 9% falls within the top ten clones.

Its CDR3 holds 13 amino acids, cysteine through phenylalanine. Here the CDR3 DNA is all that survives: 39 bases in frame from base 1. V is reduced by 8 bases and J by 0 bases, leaving a spacing of 10 bases between them. For CDR1 and CDR2, the germline V gene lists ENHRY and SYGVKD. The data are from a study of T cells in Graves' hyperthyroidism and ophthalmopathy (dated by TCRdb to the late 2010s). Background for the entire study: Peripheral blood samples were taken at the time of initial diagnosis, prior to any treatment. TCR V-J signatures able to tell the groups apart were searched for in a discovery cohort of approximately 95 patients, of whom 43 had Graves' ophthalmopathy and 57 had stable Graves' hyperthyroidism. Prospective prediction of ophthalmopathy was tested in an independent validation cohort consisting of about 19 hyperthyroidism patients and some 17 patients who later progressed to ophthalmopathy. The roughly 90 discovery patients were divided at random into training and test sets in a 7:3 ratio. Thyroid tissue and blood T-cell repertoires from about six Graves' hyperthyroidism patients were also compared in the study. Following sampling, methimazole starting at 30 mg daily was given to hyperthyroidism patients, and high-dose intravenous methylprednisolone was given to ophthalmopathy patients. The paper reports TCR Vbeta CDR3 sequencing of approximately 140 peripheral blood samples: some 41 ophthalmopathy, under 85 hyperthyroidism and 17 progressor patients.

Overall results and qualifications from the work: In validation, the model predicted progression to ophthalmopathy with over 60% sensitivity and less than 75% specificity, a median of about 6.7 months before onset. Ophthalmopathy was separated from stable hyperthyroidism by a 13 V-J signature model, with over 85% sensitivity and roughly 81% specificity obtained in cross-validation and 80%/75% obtained in testing. Most expanded thyroid clonotypes (frequency above 0.001) were also detected in blood, a finding suggesting that blood repertoires may reflect thyroid immune responses. No statistical method was used to set the sample size in advance, and investigators knew the group allocation.

Sequenced sample: blood. The source of this sequence is a man between 18 and 29 years old with Graves' hyperthyroidism. The chain is encoded by TRBV10-3 joined to TRBJ2-5, and TRBD1 may be the D gene, going by 6 matching bases. The nucleotide sequence is TGTGCCATCGCAAACAGGGACCAAGAGACCCAGTACTTC. Its product reads: CAIANRDQETQYF.